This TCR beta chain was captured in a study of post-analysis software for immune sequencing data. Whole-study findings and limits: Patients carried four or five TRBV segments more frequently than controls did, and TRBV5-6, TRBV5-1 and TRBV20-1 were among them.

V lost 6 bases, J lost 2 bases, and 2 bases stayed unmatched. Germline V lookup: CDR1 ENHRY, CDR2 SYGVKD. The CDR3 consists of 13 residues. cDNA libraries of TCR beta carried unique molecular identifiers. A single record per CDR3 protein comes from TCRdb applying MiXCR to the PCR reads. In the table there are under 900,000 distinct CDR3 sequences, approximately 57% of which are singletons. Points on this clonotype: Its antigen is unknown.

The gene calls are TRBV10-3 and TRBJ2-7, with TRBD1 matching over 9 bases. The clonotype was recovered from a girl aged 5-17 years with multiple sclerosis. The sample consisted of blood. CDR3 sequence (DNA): TGTGCCATCAGCGGACAGGGGACCTACGAGCAGTACTTC. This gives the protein CAISGQGTYEQYF.